The text below deals with one TCR beta chain. Its recognized antigen is unknown. The sample holds no much larger clone one base away, and base qualities are not on file. This record comes from a study of T cells in localized non-small cell lung cancer (dated by TCRdb to about 2020). With respect to the entire study: T cell repertoires of about 230 early-stage NSCLC patients were analyzed, with tumors being compared against uninvolved tumor-adjacent lungs. The mean age of the NSCLC patients was around 65 years, with 120 to 150 men and around 99 women. All 250 or so NSCLC patients in the cohort were treatment-naive and had localized lung tumors that were resected.

The immunoSEQ Assay was used to sequence TCR beta CDR3 regions from DNA. The published analysis was carried out like this. T cell density was computed as TCR beta template counts normalized to usable DNA estimated by amplifying housekeeping genes. Richness was estimated using the preseqR package, with extrapolation to 400,000 templates for PBMC samples and to 120,000 templates for tissue samples. Clonality was taken to be one minus Pielou's evenness. Differential abundance testing on productive amino-acid clonotypes, with a minimum total count of 5 and an alpha of 0.1, was used to identify tissue-enriched TCRs. Repertoire overlap between compartments was quantified with the Jaccard Index and Morisita Overlap Index. TCR beta CDR3s were clustered by GLIPH together with public tetramer-defined viral CDR3s, and at least three viral sequences plus V-gene enrichment were required for viral motifs. Drawn from immuneACCESS, this table holds only the in-frame rearrangements with V and J called that TCRdb kept. Clones are partly lost; checked studies trace under half to an unresolved V gene and leave the rest unexplained. The V and J calls and the clone size are those of that table, but D and trimming were determined from the DNA. This sample holds more than 70,000 clones; almost 85% were observed only once. The ten largest clones take up around 2.8% of the sample.

Overall results and qualifications from the work: The highest T cell clonality was observed in uninvolved tumor-adjacent lung, where clonality exceeded that of tumor, suggesting that antigenic responses were more focused in uninvolved tumor-adjacent lung. A median of approximately 62 of the top 100 tumor clones turned up in the paired uninvolved adjacent lung, and approximately 30 of those clones also ranked among the top 100 of that same adjacent lung. Because multi-region sequencing of the tumors was not done, intratumor heterogeneity could not be ruled out. Higher blood T cell density associated with longer overall survival, while higher adjacent-lung clonality associated with shorter survival. Because the study design was exploratory, TCR variables were selected using unadjusted p-values without false-discovery rate correction.

In the germline V gene (reference sequence), CDR1 corresponds to MNHEY and CDR2 to SMNVEV. V and J are trimmed by 4 bases and 4 bases, and the gene matches miss 3 bases of the junction. The CDR3 goes from the cysteine to the phenylalanine over 14 residues. The sequence is cut down to CDR3 DNA, 42 bases in frame from base 1. At diagnosis, tumor, uninvolved tumor-adjacent lung and peripheral blood were collected and then preserved as a mix of FFPE and fresh-frozen material. For TCR repertoire profiling, blood samples were analyzed in the form of peripheral blood mononuclear cells. The sample consisted of peripheral blood, taken before any cancer treatment. The sequence came from a man aged 40-75 years with stage I lung adenocarcinoma. In this chain, TRBV27 is recombined with TRBJ2-2; TRBD1 agrees with 7 junctional bases. CDR3 protein: CASSWDSSTGELFF. Here is the DNA: TGTGCCAGCAGTTGGGACAGTTCCACCGGGGAGCTGTTTTTT.